A single sample is the source of the 10 T cell receptor beta chains below, sequenced in a study of blood T cell repertoires in COVID-19. Sequenced by immunoSEQ multiplex PCR; TCRdb stores in-frame clones only, minus some. The data hold a few hundred thousand clones, with approximately 88% observed a single time. Input material: peripheral blood. These receptors were obtained from a woman in her thirties with acute or convalescent COVID-19.

This chain connects TRBV11-2 to TRBJ2-5; 9 bases are shared with TRBD2. The trim removed 5 bases at V and 5 bases at J, leaving 15 bases unmatched. Germline-derived CDR1 and CDR2 are SGHAT and FQNNGV. This CDR3 is 17 amino acids long. The CDR3 nucleotides read TGTGCCAGCAGCCCGTTTTGCGGGAGGGCCGGGGGGGAGACCCAGTACTTC. This sequence encodes CASSPFCGRAGGETQYF.

Only a few counts were recorded for this clone. This chain connects TRBV14 to TRBJ2-7, with D perhaps TRBD1 (5 bases). Germline V gene sequence: CDR1 SGHDN, CDR2 FVKESK. Trimming shortened V by 3 bases and J by 4 bases, and 7 bases separated the two germline ends. The CDR3 contains 12 residues. The CDR3 bases are TGTGCCAGCAGCCATAGGGGTTACGAGCAGTACTTC. Translated: CASSHRGYEQYF.

The V gene is TRBV11-3, the J gene TRBJ2-7, with 13 bases identical to TRBD2. Germline CDR1 is SGHNT and CDR2 is YENEEA. This CDR3 is built from 16 residues. V was pared by 4 bases and J by 2 bases, with 5 bases of the junction left unmatched. CDR3 protein: CASSSKLAGGPYEQYF. CDR3 DNA: TGTGCCAGCAGCTCTAAACTAGCGGGAGGGCCCTACGAGCAGTACTTC.

J is TRBJ2-2 and V is TRBV11-3; TRBD2 matches 9 bases. The CDR3 is 15 amino acids. CDR1 is SGHNT, CDR2 YENEEA, per germline. J was trimmed by 1 base and V by 5 bases; bases with no gene match: 2. The CDR3 sequence is CASSPRGGNTGELFF. In nucleotides, the CDR3 is TGTGCCAGCAGCCCGCGGGGGGGGAACACCGGGGAGCTGTTTTTT.

The chain uses TRBV6-6 and TRBJ1-2, with D tentatively TRBD1 (5 bases). This CDR3 has 16 amino acids. Trimming took 4 bases from V and 5 from J, leaving 20 bases between them. Germline V CDR1 and CDR2: MNHNY, SVGAGI (reference sequence). The CDR3 protein is CASSSPKDAGTYGYTF. The DNA for the CDR3 is TGTGCCAGCAGTTCCCCCAAGGACGCCGGGACTTATGGCTACACCTTC.

The chain is built from TRBV11-3 and TRBJ2-7; TRBD1 matches 7 bases. With V trimmed by 3 bases and J by 2 bases, 7 bases remained unmatched. Germline V CDR1 and CDR2: SGHNT, YENEEA. The CDR3 sequence is 15 residues long. CDR3 region: CASSFNTGETYEQYF. The CDR3 nucleotides are TGTGCCAGCAGCTTCAACACAGGGGAGACCTACGAGCAGTACTTC. The variable domain in full, completed from reference TRBV11-3 and TRBJ2-7, reads EAGVVQSPRYKIIEKKQPVAFWCNPISGHNTLYWYLQNLGQGPELLIRYENEEAVDDSQLPKDRFSAERLKGVDSTLKIQPAELGDSAVYLCASSFNTGETYEQYFGPGTRLTVT.

The J gene is TRBJ1-5, the V gene TRBV30; 8 bases are shared with TRBD1. This CDR3 spans 15 amino acids. Germline loops: CDR1 GTSNPN, CDR2 SVGIG (reference sequence). Trimming cost V 2 bases and J 3 bases; bases outside gene matches: 6. In DNA form, the CDR3 reads TGTGCCTGGAGTCCCGGACAGGGTACCAATCAGCCCCAGCATTTT. Translating it yields CAWSPGQGTNQPQHF.

CDR3 bases: TGTGCCAGTAGTACAGGGACAGGTAATCAGCCCCAGCATTTT. Amino acid sequence: CASSTGTGNQPQHF. This chain connects TRBV19 to TRBJ1-5, with 8 nucleotides matching TRBD1. CDR1 LNHDA and CDR2 SQIVND come from the germline V gene (reference sequence). This CDR3 spans 14 amino acids. The trim removed 4 bases at V and 4 bases at J, leaving 3 bases unmatched.

This clone is a singleton in its sample. The CDR3 nucleotides read TGTGCCAGCAGCTTAGTGGGACAGGGTTCCTACGAGCAGTACTTC. Encoded protein: CASSLVGQGSYEQYF. The rearrangement uses TRBV11-2 and TRBJ2-7, with TRBD1 matching 9 bases. Germline assignment: CDR1 SGHAT and CDR2 FQNNGV. There are 15 residues in the CDR3. The ends lost 1 base at V and 1 base at J; junction bases unmatched: 2.

This sequence joins TRBV7-8 and TRBJ1-4; 7 bases are a match to TRBD1. Losses at the gene ends were 5 bases for V and 4 bases for J; bases not matched to a gene: 4. The CDR3 covers 14 residues. CDR1 is SGHVS, CDR2 FQNEAQ, per germline. The CDR3 bases are TGTGCCAGCAGCCCGGGACAGATTAATGAAAAACTGTTTTTT. Encoded protein: CASSPGQINEKLFF. The complete variable domain, with remaining parts taken from reference TRBV7-8 and TRBJ1-4, reads GAGVSQSPRYKVAKRGQDVALRCDPISGHVSLFWYQQALGQGPEFLTYFQNEAQLDKSGLPSDRFFAERPEGSVSTLKIQRTQQEDSAVYLCASSPGQINEKLFFGSGTQLSVL.